The 8 T cell receptor beta chains below were found in one sample sequenced in a study of blood T cell repertoires in COVID-19. The repertoire was sequenced with immunoSEQ multiplex PCR; TCRdb's copy has only in-frame clones and lacks some. The sample shows approximately 210,000 clones, roughly 80% of them seen only once. Sequences were obtained from peripheral blood. These receptors all come from a woman in her seventies with active or convalescent COVID-19.

The V and J genes are TRBV13 and TRBJ2-3; 10 nucleotides agree with TRBD1. V shed 5 bases, J shed 5 bases, and the junction held 10 bases outside the gene matches. Germline values: CDR1 PRHDT, CDR2 FYEKMQ (reference sequence). This CDR3 contains 16 residues. The CDR3: CASSARDRGQGDTQYF. In DNA, the CDR3 is TGTGCCAGCAGCGCCCGGGACAGGGGACAGGGAGATACGCAGTATTTT.

V is TRBV7-2 and J is TRBJ2-1; no firm D call. The germline V and J ends were trimmed by 3 bases and 0 bases, with 3 bases remaining between them. CDR3 size: 13 residues. Per the germline V gene, CDR1 is SGHTA and CDR2 is FQGNSA. The CDR3 sequence is CASSFSSYNEQFF. In DNA form, the CDR3 reads TGTGCCAGCAGCTTTAGCTCCTACAATGAGCAGTTCTTC.

The rearrangement uses TRBV28 and TRBJ2-5; 8 nucleotides align to TRBD2. J gave up 3 bases and V 0 bases, and 6 bases lay outside the gene matches. CDR1 MDHEN and CDR2 SYDVKM come from the germline V gene. There are 16 residues in the CDR3. This CDR3 reads CASSLWVAGSEETQYF. CDR3 nucleotide sequence: TGTGCCAGCAGTTTATGGGTAGCGGGATCCGAAGAGACCCAGTACTTC.

The CDR3 sequence is CASSETGMEQYF. The DNA of the CDR3 is TGCGCCAGCAGCGAGACAGGGATGGAGCAGTACTTC. The rearrangement uses TRBV5-1 and TRBJ2-7; 7 bases agree with TRBD1. This CDR3 spans 12 amino acids. Looked up from germline, CDR1 is SGHRS and CDR2 is YFSETQ. Trimming cost V 4 bases and J 7 bases; bases outside gene matches: 5.

The CDR3 nucleotides read TGTGCCAGCAGTTACTCGCGGACAATAGGTAAGGCTGAAGCTTTCTTT. Translating it yields CASSYSRTIGKAEAFF. This chain links TRBV6-2 or TRBV6-3 with TRBJ1-1, with D possibly matching TRBD1 (5 bases). V was pared by 0 bases and J by 6 bases, with 17 bases between. This CDR3 spans 16 amino acids. Germline V gene data show CDR1 as MNHEY and CDR2 as SVGEGT.

This chain connects TRBV19 to TRBJ1-4; 8 bases align to TRBD1. Germline CDR1 is LNHDA and CDR2 is SQIVND (reference sequence). CDR3 size: 16 residues. The trim removed 4 bases at V and 7 bases at J, leaving 11 bases unmatched. This CDR3 is CASSRTTGEWSEKLFF. The CDR3 DNA sequence: TGTGCCAGTAGTAGAACGACAGGGGAGTGGTCTGAAAAACTGTTTTTT.

The rearrangement uses TRBV7-2 and TRBJ1-1, with D perhaps TRBD1 (6 bases). V was cut by 1 base and J by 1 base, with 10 bases left in between. The CDR3 has 15 residues. In germline, CDR1 is SGHTA, CDR2 FQGNSA. In DNA form, the CDR3 reads TGTGCCAGCAGCTTAGTGGGGGGGCAGAACACTGAAGCTTTCTTT. Its translation is CASSLVGGQNTEAFF.

This chain joins TRBV2 and TRBJ2-5; weak D call: TRBD1 (6 bases). The germline gives CDR1 SNHLY, CDR2 FYNNEI. The CDR3 contains 13 residues. Trimming pared 6 bases from V and 1 base from J, leaving 9 bases between. CDR3: CASSGQLQETQYF. CDR3 in DNA: TGTGCCAGCAGCGGACAGCTCCAAGAGACCCAGTACTTC.